What follows is one TCR beta chain and its context. Its antigen is unidentified. The CDR3 loop spans 14 amino acids. V shed 4 bases, J shed 2 bases, and the junction held 5 bases outside the gene matches. The germline CDR1 and CDR2 sequences are MDHEN and SYDVKM. The assay was immunoSEQ multiplex PCR, and TCRdb's table has in-frame clones only and misses some. The sample shows about 120,000 clones, approximately 92% of them seen only once. This sample was taken from a study of graft-versus-host responses after intestinal transplantation. This clonotype was obtained from a human donor who received an intestinal transplant. The chain employs TRBV28 and TRBJ2-7; 7 nucleotides agree with TRBD2. This sample comprised unstimulated CD8+ T cells sorted from spleen or lymph node cells, obtained before intestinal transplant. CDR3 in amino acids: CASSSRLAAYEQYF. The CDR3 nucleotides are TGTGCCAGCAGTTCCCGACTAGCAGCCTACGAGCAGTACTTC.